This T cell receptor (beta chain) is drawn from a study of shared clonotypes between healthy human individuals (dated by TCRdb to 2020 to 2021). Concerning the study at large: The cohort comprised a couple of women and a few men aged 18 to 49 years. To estimate repertoire size and how much clonotypes are shared between individuals, the study performed deep sequencing of blood TCR repertoires from five healthy adults. To increase sequencing depth and limit assay-specific biases, TCR repertoire library preparation and sequencing were carried out by different laboratories using diverse techniques. For each donor, CD4 naive and CD4 memory were each run on three plates, CD8 naive on two plates, and CD8 memory on one plate. Leukapheresis yielded between about 0.85 and 10 billion PBMCs per donor.

Results the study describes overall, beyond this receptor: Rarefaction of sorted-subset datasets indicated incomplete sequencing despite the large sequencing depth. Clonotypes shared by all four sorted-subset donors showed higher generation probabilities than non-shared clonotypes. Based on pairwise subsampling, the degree of clonotype sharing among donors was expected to be affected by sequencing depth. Sampling was restricted to blood, and TCR repertoires in tissues likely differ from the TCR repertoires found in blood. The small number of donors limited the genetic and exposure-history diversity represented. When a handful of donors were compared, the shared fraction of clonotypes was approximately 5% for naive CD4, around 3.5% for naive CD8, 2.3% for memory CD4, and about 0.36% for memory CD8. Larger estimated clonotype richness was generally found for naive subsets than for memory subsets.

The donors were healthy, HIV-negative adults with no recently reported acute infections or vaccinations. Every donor was a Caucasian adult residing in Nashville, Tennessee, USA. CD4+ T cells were enriched by magnetic negative selection; naive cells were then positively selected on CD45RA, and the negative fraction formed the memory subset. Blood was collected by leukapheresis, and PBMCs were isolated by Ficoll-Histopaque density gradient centrifugation and then cryopreserved in liquid nitrogen vapor phase. Purity and quantity of every magnetically sorted T cell population were checked by analytical flow cytometry. Genomic DNA was isolated from each sorted fraction and quantified by UV absorbance on a Nanodrop 2000c. Using the deep immunoSEQ assay, multiplex PCR amplified TCR CDR3 regions from genomic DNA. For each cell subset, the extracted genomic DNA was distributed evenly across all wells of several immunoSEQ 96-well plates, and each plate served as one replicate. For sorted subsets, around 200 ng genomic DNA, equal to 30,000 or so T cell genomes, was loaded into each replicate PCR. Purified libraries were quantified with a Qubit 3.0 fluorometer, sized on a Bioanalyzer 2100, and re-quantified with the KAPA Library Quantification kit. Every immunoSEQ 96-well plate was sequenced on a separate single-read 150-cycle Illumina NextSeq 550 flow cell. Turning to the authors' computational methods: Because only junctional sequences without quality scores were contained in the immunoSEQ output, filtering matching that applied to full-length reads could not be performed. To assign V/J genes and CDR3, sequences were annotated using PyIR, a Python wrapper for IgBLAST v1.9, with IMGT germline references. Reads with weak V/J assignments (E-value above 1e-6), missing CDR3, stop codons, out-of-frame junctions, or ambiguous translated residues were removed. A V3J clonotype was defined by an identical inferred V gene, J gene, and CDR3 amino acid sequence. Percentage overlap between repertoires was calculated by dividing the number of shared unique clonotypes by the size of the smaller repertoire. Three approaches were used to assess repertoire richness: RTK rarefaction, the Chao1 estimator, and Recon v2.1 estimates of unobserved clonotypes. Generation probabilities were computed with OLGA for all TCRbeta clonotypes obtained by the gDNA method from several donors. TCRdb stores this immuneACCESS table with in-frame sequences only. Part of the clones is absent; in the studies checked, under half of the shortfall reflects unresolved V genes, and no reason is known for the rest. That table supplies the V and J calls and clone size; D and trimming were determined from the DNA. In this sample the table shows about 1 million clones, about 70% of which occur a single time. Around 1.4% of the sample rests with the top ten.

CDR1 LNHDA and CDR2 SQIVND were looked up in the germline V gene (reference sequence). A distance of 14 bases separates the germline ends of V and J, which lose 6 bases and 2 bases respectively. The CDR3 spans 15 residues, from the cysteine through the phenylalanine. The entry retains the CDR3 DNA only, 45 bases that are in frame from base 1. For this clone: This receptor's antigen is unknown. Nothing much larger sits one base from this clone, and base qualities are not available.

This clonotype originated in a man aged 18-30 years in good health. Sequencing was done on a sample of memory CD4+ T cells sorted from blood. Read against the paper, the sample's cell subset or site label means: CD45RA-negative fraction. The chain employs TRBV19 and TRBJ1-5; a tentative D match to TRBD1 spans 6 bases. The encoded CDR3 is CASREQGGGNQPQHF. The DNA is as follows: TGTGCCAGTAGGGAACAGGGAGGAGGCAATCAGCCCCAGCATTTT.